The 14 T cell receptor beta chains in this list originate from one sample, sequenced in a study of cytomegalovirus exposure and HLA in healthy donors. It was with 60 Vbeta and 13 Jbeta primers that the PCR ran. Using immunoSEQ multiplex PCR, the repertoire was profiled, and TCRdb retains in-frame clones only, with some absent. Among under 130,000 clones listed, roughly 13% were seen once. The sample taken for sequencing was PBMCs. These receptor sequences come from a man aged 40-49 years in good health and CMV-seropositive.

The chain uses TRBV5-6 and TRBJ2-7, with unresolved D. This CDR3 has 14 amino acids. The ends were cut back, 2 bases at V and 1 base at J, with 10 bases in the middle. The germline CDR1 and CDR2 sequences are SGHDT and YYEEEE. CDR3 protein: CASSLAFSSYEQYF. The CDR3 DNA reads TGTGCCAGCAGCTTAGCATTTTCGTCCTACGAGCAGTACTTC. The variable domain in full, completed from reference TRBV5-6 and TRBJ2-7, reads DAGVTQSPTHLIKTRGQQVTLRCSPKSGHDTVSWYQQALGQGPQFIFQYYEEEERQRGNFPDRFSGHQFPNYSSELNVNALLLGDSALYLCASSLAFSSYEQYFGPGTRLTVT.

The chain has TRBV4-2 and TRBJ2-6; the D is unclear. V lost 2 bases and J 0 bases, leaving 8 bases between the germline ends. This CDR3 comprises 16 residues. Germline CDR1 is LGHNA and CDR2 is YNFKEQ. CDR3 sequence: CASSQQRDSGANVLTF. The CDR3 nucleotides are TGTGCCAGCAGCCAACAACGAGACTCTGGGGCCAACGTCCTGACTTTC.

CDR3 bases: TGTGCCAGCAGGGGACAGGGAGGCACTGAAGCTTTCTTT. Its protein is CASRGQGGTEAFF. This chain links TRBV6-5 with TRBJ1-1, with 9 bases that match TRBD1. Germline CDR1 MNHEY, CDR2 SVGAGI. CDR3 length equals 13 residues. V was pared by 6 bases and J by 4 bases, with 3 bases of the junction left unmatched.

V usage is TRBV29-1 and J usage is TRBJ2-2; 9 positions agree with TRBD2. With 7 bases clipped from V and 4 bases from J, the junction kept 10 bases outside the gene matches. Per germline, CDR1 SQVTM and CDR2 ANQGSEA. The CDR3 consists of 15 residues. CDR3 loop: CSGGGPAGGTGELFF. The CDR3, as DNA: TGCAGCGGCGGGGGGCCAGCGGGAGGCACCGGGGAGCTGTTTTTT.

V is TRBV6-1 and J is TRBJ2-7, with 9 bases that match TRBD2. The CDR3 is 15 residues long. CDR1 and CDR2 (germline): MNHNS, SASEGT. With V trimmed by 7 bases and J by 4 bases, 11 bases remained unmatched. CDR3: CASTLGREGRYEQYF. The DNA of the CDR3 is TGTGCCAGCACTCTAGGGCGGGAGGGCCGATACGAGCAGTACTTC.

This clone was seen only a few times. The gene calls are TRBV27 and TRBJ2-7; D possibly corresponds to TRBD2 (5 bases). This CDR3 is built from 14 residues. V lost 5 bases and J lost 2, with 13 bases in between. Germline V lookup: CDR1 MNHEY, CDR2 SMNVEV (reference sequence). The CDR3 spells CASSPPGVTYEQYF. In DNA form, the CDR3 reads TGTGCCAGCAGTCCACCCGGGGTGACCTACGAGCAGTACTTC.

This clone was seen more than once but under ten times. The rearrangement links TRBV7-2 to TRBJ2-1, with TRBD2 matching over 8 bases. The CDR3 has 14 amino acids. With 5 bases clipped from V and 6 bases from J, the junction kept 6 bases outside the gene matches. The germline V gene has CDR1 SGHTA and CDR2 FQGNSA. In nucleotides, the CDR3 is TGTGCCAGCAGCCGACGGGAGGGCCCCAATGAGCAGTTCTTC. It codes for CASSRREGPNEQFF.

The rearrangement uses TRBV19 and TRBJ1-2; D is perhaps TRBD1 (6 bases). The germline V and J ends were trimmed by 4 bases and 1 base, with 16 bases remaining between them. CDR1 is LNHDA and CDR2 is SQIVND in the germline V gene (reference sequence). The CDR3 spans 16 residues. The CDR3 coding sequence is TGTGCCAGTAGTAACGACAGGACTCAGATTAACTATGGCTACACCTTC. It is translated as CASSNDRTQINYGYTF.

This clone was seen a handful of times. The J gene is TRBJ1-4, the V gene TRBV5-4; 9 bases are shared with TRBD1. Losses at the gene ends were 0 bases for V and 0 bases for J; bases not matched to a gene: 3. The length of the CDR3 is 17 residues. In germline, CDR1 is SGHNT, CDR2 YYREEE (reference sequence). The CDR3 region is CASSLEGQGATNEKLFF. Here the CDR3 DNA reads TGTGCCAGCAGCTTGGAGGGACAGGGCGCAACTAATGAAAAACTGTTTTTT.

In its sample, this clone was seen a few times. The chain is built from TRBV4-3 and TRBJ2-5; 9 bases agree with TRBD1. With V trimmed by 1 base and J by 5 bases, 5 bases remained unmatched. Germline CDR1 and CDR2: LGHNA and YSLEER. The CDR3 covers 15 residues. CDR3 sequence (DNA): TGCGCCAGCAGCCAAGGGACAGGGGTGAGGGAGACCCAGTACTTC. Its translation is CASSQGTGVRETQYF.

This clone came up a few times. This rearrangement joins TRBV6-1 to TRBJ1-5; 8 bases fit TRBD1. With 6 bases clipped from V and 5 bases from J, the junction kept 3 bases outside the gene matches. CDR1 MNHNS and CDR2 SASEGT come from the germline V gene. This CDR3 region has 13 residues. In DNA form, the CDR3 reads TGTGCCAGCAGCGTGGACAGGGATCAGCCCCAGCATTTT. Translated: CASSVDRDQPQHF.

The V gene is TRBV6-5, the J gene TRBJ1-5, with 8 nucleotides matching TRBD1. The length of the CDR3 is 13 residues. Per germline, CDR1 MNHEY and CDR2 SVGAGI. The V segment lost 6 bases and the J segment 6 bases; nucleotides outside the gene matches: 4. The CDR3 protein is CASRQGAGQPQHF. DNA of the CDR3: TGTGCCAGCAGGCAGGGGGCAGGTCAGCCCCAGCATTTT.

This clone was detected only a few times. One end of the junction does not line up with germline, which may come from a read error. The chain links TRBV28 to TRBJ1-2, with D tentatively TRBD1 (6 bases). From germline, CDR1 is MDHEN and CDR2 SYDVKM. The CDR3 length is 13 residues. In DNA, the CDR3 is TGTGCCAGCAGTTTTTGGGCCGACAGGTTCCTTTTCTTC. This encodes CASSFWADRFLFF.

The chain employs TRBV5-1 and TRBJ1-1; TRBD1 aligns across 8 bases. This CDR3 has 15 amino acids. The V and J ends lost 4 bases and 4 bases, in that order; junction bases with no gene match: 9. Germline values: CDR1 SGHRS, CDR2 YFSETQ. The chain's CDR3 is CASSPEKTGGTEAFF. DNA of the CDR3: TGCGCCAGCAGCCCCGAAAAAACAGGGGGCACTGAAGCTTTCTTT.